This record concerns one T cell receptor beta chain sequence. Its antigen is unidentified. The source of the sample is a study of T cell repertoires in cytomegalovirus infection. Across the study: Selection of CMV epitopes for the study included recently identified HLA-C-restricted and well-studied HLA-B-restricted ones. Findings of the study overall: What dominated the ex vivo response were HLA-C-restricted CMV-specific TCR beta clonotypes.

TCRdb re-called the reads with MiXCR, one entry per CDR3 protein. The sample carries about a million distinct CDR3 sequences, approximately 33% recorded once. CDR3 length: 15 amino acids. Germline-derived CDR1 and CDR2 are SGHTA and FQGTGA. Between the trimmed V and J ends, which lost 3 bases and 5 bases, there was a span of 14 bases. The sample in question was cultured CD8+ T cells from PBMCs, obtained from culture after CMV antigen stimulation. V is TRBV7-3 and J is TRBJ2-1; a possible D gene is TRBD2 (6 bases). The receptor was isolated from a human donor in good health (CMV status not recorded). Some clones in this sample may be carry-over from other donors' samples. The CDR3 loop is CASSFGAGSNNEQFF. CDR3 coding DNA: TGTGCCAGCAGCTTCGGAGCGGGTTCTAACAATGAGCAGTTCTTC.